The 10 T cell receptor beta chains presented below share a single source sample, sequenced in a study of blood T cell repertoires in COVID-19. Generated by immunoSEQ multiplex PCR, the TCRdb table keeps only in-frame clones and is missing some. The table records 80,000 to 95,000 clones, 75% to 90% of them present only once. The sample comprised peripheral blood. Receptors were obtained from a woman in her seventies with acute or convalescent COVID-19.

The rearrangement uses TRBV19 and TRBJ2-5, with 10 bases matching TRBD2. Germline-derived CDR1 and CDR2 are LNHDA and SQIVND (reference sequence). This CDR3 region has 16 residues. V shed 6 bases and J 5 bases; nucleotides not matched to a gene: 12. The CDR3 sequence is CASSRTSGERGETQYF. In nucleotides, the CDR3 is TGTGCCAGTAGCCGAACTAGCGGGGAGAGAGGGGAGACCCAGTACTTC.

This sequence joins TRBV20-1 and TRBJ1-1; no clear D gene. Trimming left V 3 bases short and J 6 bases short, with 20 bases between. Germline V lookup: CDR1 DFQATT, CDR2 SNEGSKA (reference sequence). This CDR3 has 15 amino acids. The CDR3, as DNA: TGCAGTGCTAGTAGTACTGTAAATTCTGCCTCTGAAGCTTTCTTT. Translated: CSASSTVNSASEAFF.

V is TRBV5-1 and J is TRBJ2-2, with a possible D match to TRBD2 (5 bases). The length of the CDR3 is 16 residues. Trimming shortened V by 0 bases and J by 4 bases, and 13 bases separated the two germline ends. The germline gives CDR1 SGHRS, CDR2 YFSETQ. Here the CDR3 reads CASSLAWGVGTGELFF. The CDR3 DNA is TGCGCCAGCAGCTTGGCTTGGGGAGTTGGCACCGGGGAGCTGTTTTTT.

This rearrangement joins TRBV7-7 to TRBJ2-3; 8 bases are shared with TRBD1. J was trimmed by 3 bases and V by 2 bases; bases with no gene match: 1. Germline lookup yields CDR1 SSHAT and CDR2 FNYEAQ (reference sequence). The length of the CDR3 is 14 residues. The DNA of the CDR3 is TGTGCCAGCAGCTTAACAGGGGGGACAGATACGCAGTATTTT. Its translation: CASSLTGGTDTQYF. Based on the CDR3 plus reference TRBV7-7 and TRBJ2-3, the full variable domain is GAGVSQSPRYKVTKRGQDVTLRCDPISSHATLYWYQQALGQGPEFLTYFNYEAQPDKSGLPSDRFSAERPEGSISTLTIQRTEQRDSAMYRCASSLTGGTDTQYFGPGTRLTVL.

The chain combines TRBV5-6 with TRBJ2-1; weak D call: TRBD2 (5 bases). Germline V gives CDR1 SGHDT, CDR2 YYEEEE. The CDR3 length is 15 residues. V shed 0 bases and J shed 10 bases, with 17 bases lying between them. For the CDR3, the DNA is TGTGCCAGCAGCTTGGGGGAGTTTCGTCTCCGGGAGCAGTTCTTC. It is translated as CASSLGEFRLREQFF.

The genes are TRBV7-9 and TRBJ2-1; 7 nucleotides agree with TRBD2. J lost 2 bases, V lost 5 bases, and 15 bases had no gene match. Per germline, CDR1 SEHNR and CDR2 FQNEAQ (reference sequence). The CDR3 is 18 amino acids. The CDR3 loop reads CASSPKAGRVNPYNEQFF. The CDR3 bases are TGTGCCAGCAGCCCCAAAGCGGGGCGGGTGAATCCCTACAATGAGCAGTTCTTC.

The chain joins TRBV28 to TRBJ1-1; D not certain. The length of the CDR3 is 13 residues. The V gene lost 7 bases and the J gene lost 2 bases, with 11 bases spanning the gap. In germline, CDR1 is MDHEN, CDR2 SYDVKM. The CDR3 here is CASTTALNTEAFF. CDR3 nucleotide sequence: TGTGCCAGCACCACAGCACTTAACACTGAAGCTTTCTTT.

The chain carries TRBV5-1 and TRBJ1-6, with 9 bases aligning to TRBD1. This CDR3 has 14 residues. Germline trimming cut 1 base from V and 8 bases from J; bases unmatched to any gene: 1. Germline V gene lookup returns CDR1 SGHRS and CDR2 YFSETQ. CDR3 nucleotide sequence: TGCGCCAGCAGCTTGAGGGACAGGGATTCACCCCTCCACTTT. Amino acids: CASSLRDRDSPLHF. Combining the CDR3 with reference TRBV5-1 and TRBJ1-6 gives the whole variable domain KAGVTQTPRYLIKTRGQQVTLSCSPISGHRSVSWYQQTPGQGLQFLFEYFSETQRNKGNFPGRFSGRQFSNSRSEMNVSTLELGDSALYLCASSLRDRDSPLHFGNGTRLTVT.

The chain recombines TRBV5-4 with TRBJ2-2; D is possibly TRBD2 (6 bases). Germline lookup yields CDR1 SGHNT and CDR2 YYREEE (reference sequence). V was trimmed by 4 bases and J by 2 bases, leaving 15 bases between them. This CDR3 comprises 16 residues. CDR3 bases: TGTGCCAGCAGCGGGGAGTCCGGACTAAACACCGGGGAGCTGTTTTTT. Translated, it gives CASSGESGLNTGELFF.

The J gene is TRBJ1-1, the V gene TRBV28, with TRBD1 matching over 8 bases. The length of the CDR3 is 14 residues. Germline-derived CDR1 and CDR2 are MDHEN and SYDVKM. The V segment lost 6 bases and the J segment 4 bases; nucleotides outside the gene matches: 7. CDR3 in DNA: TGTGCCAGCAGACCCCAGGGGGCAGTCACTGAAGCTTTCTTT. This encodes CASRPQGAVTEAFF.